This TCR beta chain was captured by sequencing in a study of T cells after yellow fever vaccination. The CDR3 is 15 residues long. V lost 5 bases and J lost 2, with 15 bases in between. Germline V gene lookup returns CDR1 SEHNR and CDR2 FQNEAQ (reference sequence). TCRdb redid the calling of the 5' RACE reads with MiXCR, one entry per CDR3 protein. The sample contains about 170,000 distinct CDR3 sequences, roughly 9.6% of which appear only once. The chain uses TRBV7-9 and TRBJ2-5, with D tentatively TRBD2 (6 bases). The origin of this receptor is a young man who received the YFV17D yellow fever vaccine. Sequences were derived from CD8+ T cells sorted from PBMCs, sampled 15 days after the yellow fever booster vaccination. CDR3 protein: CASSPPRGGQETQYF. The CDR3 DNA follows: TGTGCCAGCAGCCCCCCCCGTGGGGGGCAAGAGACCCAGTACTTC.